The 20 T cell receptor beta chains below were found in one sample sequenced in a study of blood T cell repertoires in COVID-19. Using immunoSEQ multiplex PCR, the repertoire was profiled, and TCRdb retains in-frame clones only, with some absent. The table includes about 130,000 clones, around 83% detected once. The sample taken for sequencing was peripheral blood. These receptors all stem from an elderly woman with acute or convalescent COVID-19.

The rearrangement uses TRBV19 and TRBJ1-2, with TRBD1 matching over 7 bases. The germline CDR1 and CDR2 sequences are LNHDA and SQIVND (reference sequence). The CDR3 loop spans 13 amino acids. The J segment lost 2 bases and the V segment lost 4 bases, leaving 1 base of the junction unmatched. The CDR3 loop reads CASSTTGNYGYTF. Here the CDR3 DNA reads TGTGCCAGTAGTACGACAGGGAACTATGGCTACACCTTC.

In this sample, this clone turned up once. This chain uses TRBV7-6 with TRBJ1-2; maybe TRBD1 (5 bases). Trimming cost V 5 bases and J 5 bases, with 9 bases left between them. CDR1 is SGHVS and CDR2 is FNYEAQ in the germline V gene. The length of the CDR3 is 12 residues. The CDR3 reads CASSLQGYGYTF. The CDR3 DNA follows: TGTGCCAGCAGCCTCCAGGGATATGGCTACACCTTC.

The V call is TRBV10-1, the J call TRBJ2-3, with 10 bases matching TRBD1. This CDR3 contains 16 residues. Germline V CDR1 and CDR2: WNHNN, SYGVQD (reference sequence). J gave up 3 bases and V 6 bases, and 9 bases lay outside the gene matches. The CDR3 nucleotides read TGCGCCAGCAGGGAGCTAGGGACAGGGGAGACAGATACGCAGTATTTT. It is translated as CASRELGTGETDTQYF.

V is TRBV27 and J is TRBJ2-7; 9 positions agree with TRBD1. Germline-derived CDR1 and CDR2 are MNHEY and SMNVEV (reference sequence). CDR3 length: 20 residues. Trimming at V came to 4 bases and at J to 5 bases, leaving 24 bases not matched to a gene. The CDR3 nucleotides are TGTGCCAGCAGTTCTAGAAGCGGGAACCGGGACAGGGCATTAGGGAACGAGCAGTACTTC. Translated: CASSSRSGNRDRALGNEQYF.

The V and J genes are TRBV5-4 and TRBJ1-2, with TRBD1 identical over 8 bases. The CDR3 contains 13 residues. The germline gives CDR1 SGHNT, CDR2 YYREEE (reference sequence). V was clipped by 4 bases and J by 6 bases; unmatched bases: 5. The CDR3 here is CASSQDREDGYTF. DNA for the CDR3: TGTGCCAGCAGCCAGGACAGGGAGGATGGCTACACCTTC.

This sequence joins TRBV30 and TRBJ1-2, with TRBD1 identical over 7 bases. The CDR3 spans 12 residues. Per germline, CDR1 GTSNPN and CDR2 SVGIG (reference sequence). The V and J ends lost 5 bases and 7 bases, in that order; junction bases with no gene match: 7. CDR3 nucleotides: TGTGCCTGGGACAACAGGGGTCGTGGCTACACCTTC. Translated: CAWDNRGRGYTF.

Comments on this clone: Distinct nucleotide sequences in the sample also encode this CDR3. The chain links TRBV6-5 to TRBJ1-5, with D unclear. CDR3 size: 13 residues. The V end was cut by 0 bases, the J end by 4 bases, with 4 bases between. The germline V gene encodes CDR1 MNHEY and CDR2 SVGAGI. DNA of the CDR3: TGTGCCAGCAGTTACTCACGGAATCAGCCCCAGCATTTT. It codes for CASSYSRNQPQHF.

The J gene is TRBJ1-2, the V gene TRBV13; D might be TRBD1 (5 bases). Germline V gene sequence: CDR1 PRHDT, CDR2 FYEKMQ (reference sequence). The CDR3 consists of 14 residues. V gave up 5 bases and J gave up 2 bases, with 12 bases separating them. This CDR3 is CASSPPGGNYGYTF. The CDR3 DNA follows: TGTGCCAGCAGCCCGCCGGGGGGGAACTATGGCTACACCTTC.

The chain couples TRBV10-2 to TRBJ1-5; D gene uncertain. The CDR3 covers 13 residues. V dropped 5 bases and J dropped 4 bases, with 9 bases sitting between them. Germline V gives CDR1 WSHSY, CDR2 SAAADI. CDR3 nucleotide sequence: TGCGCCAGCAGTTCGCGACAAAATCAGCCCCAGCATTTT. Amino acids: CASSSRQNQPQHF.

For the CDR3, the DNA is TGTGCCAGCAGCTTGGGACTAGCGTTGGGATCCTACGAGCAGTACTTC. Amino acid sequence: CASSLGLALGSYEQYF. The J gene is TRBJ2-7, the V gene TRBV5-4, with TRBD2 identical over 8 bases. This CDR3 is built from 16 residues. Germline V gene sequence: CDR1 SGHNT, CDR2 YYREEE (reference sequence). V lost 0 bases and J lost 1; bases outside the gene matches: 6.

This chain joins TRBV7-9 and TRBJ1-2, with D perhaps TRBD1 (5 bases). The germline gives CDR1 SEHNR, CDR2 FQNEAQ (reference sequence). This CDR3 spans 14 amino acids. V was pared by 1 base and J by 8 bases, with 14 bases between. The CDR3, as DNA: TGTGCCAGCAGCTTAGAGGGGCAGAAAAGCGGCTACACCTTC. It encodes CASSLEGQKSGYTF.

This clone was seen only once. V usage is TRBV5-1 and J usage is TRBJ1-6; 11 positions match TRBD1. Per germline, CDR1 SGHRS and CDR2 YFSETQ. V lost 7 bases, J lost 10 bases, and 7 bases stayed unmatched. This CDR3 region has 14 residues. The CDR3 loop reads CASWTGGLNSPLHF. The CDR3 nucleotides are TGCGCCAGCTGGACAGGGGGCCTGAACTCACCCCTCCACTTT.

In the case of this clone: The sample carries other DNA sequences with the same CDR3. The chain carries TRBV5-1 and TRBJ2-2, with a weak D call TRBD1 (5 bases). Trimming pared 5 bases from V and 4 bases from J, leaving 9 bases between. Looked up from germline, CDR1 is SGHRS and CDR2 is YFSETQ. CDR3 length: 13 residues. This CDR3 reads CASSSTVTGELFF. Here the CDR3 DNA reads TGCGCCAGCAGTTCGACAGTCACCGGGGAGCTGTTTTTT. Looking up the rest from reference TRBV5-1 and TRBJ2-2 gives the full variable domain: KAGVTQTPRYLIKTRGQQVTLSCSPISGHRSVSWYQQTPGQGLQFLFEYFSETQRNKGNFPGRFSGRQFSNSRSEMNVSTLELGDSALYLCASSSTVTGELFFGEGSRLTVL.

This sequence joins TRBV28 and TRBJ2-7; no reliable D call. Trimming removed 7 bases from V and 2 bases from J, with 6 bases in between. Germline V CDR1 and CDR2: MDHEN, SYDVKM. This CDR3 has 11 amino acids. The CDR3 DNA is TGTGCCAGCACTTCGGCCTACGAGCAGTACTTC. This sequence encodes CASTSAYEQYF.

In nucleotides, the CDR3 is TGTGCCAGCAGCCCAGACTCATACTATGGCTACACCTTC. Residues: CASSPDSYYGYTF. This sequence joins TRBV7-9 and TRBJ1-2; D unclear. Trimming shortened V by 5 bases and J by 3 bases, and 10 bases separated the two germline ends. This CDR3 is 13 amino acids long. Germline CDR1 and CDR2: SEHNR and FQNEAQ (reference sequence).

This rearrangement joins TRBV7-8 to TRBJ2-1, with 8 bases fitting TRBD1. Germline V lookup: CDR1 SGHVS, CDR2 FQNEAQ. The junction had 4 bases not matched to a gene; V was cut back by 3 bases and J by 3 bases. The CDR3 extends over 15 amino acids. The CDR3 DNA is TGTGCCAGCAGCTTGGGACAGGCCTTCTACAATGAGCAGTTCTTC. Residues: CASSLGQAFYNEQFF.

The chain carries TRBV2 and TRBJ2-2; D might be TRBD1 (6 bases). With 5 bases removed from V and 10 bases from J, the gap between germline ends came to 26 bases. Looked up from germline, CDR1 is SNHLY and CDR2 is FYNNEI. The CDR3 is 17 amino acids. The CDR3 DNA sequence: TGTGCCAGCAGTAAAAGGGCAGGGGTGCTACTGGGAGAGGAGCTGTTTTTT. This gives the protein CASSKRAGVLLGEELFF. Variable domain in full (rest from reference TRBV2 and TRBJ2-2): EPEVTQTPSHQVTQMGQEVILRCVPISNHLYFYWYRQILGQKVEFLVSFYNNEISEKSEIFDDQFSVERPDGSNFTLKIRSTKLEDSAMYFCASSKRAGVLLGEELFFGEGSRLTVL.

The chain carries TRBV6-5 and TRBJ2-7, with 8 bases that match TRBD2. V lost 0 bases, J lost 1 base, and 5 bases stayed unmatched. Germline CDR1 is MNHEY and CDR2 is SVGAGI. The CDR3 extends over 16 amino acids. In DNA, the CDR3 is TGTGCCAGCAGTTACTCCCCTGGCGGGGGGTCCTACGAGCAGTACTTC. The encoded protein is CASSYSPGGGSYEQYF.

This rearrangement joins TRBV7-3 to TRBJ1-2; the D is unclear. Germline CDR1 and CDR2: SGHTA and FQGTGA. Trimming stripped 1 base from V and 0 bases from J, with 9 bases between. The CDR3 runs 15 residues. CDR3 protein: CASSLNREANYGYTF. CDR3 DNA: TGTGCCAGCAGCTTAAATAGGGAGGCTAACTATGGCTACACCTTC. Full variable domain (missing parts from reference TRBV7-3 and TRBJ1-2): GAGVSQTPSNKVTEKGKYVELRCDPISGHTALYWYRQSLGQGPEFLIYFQGTGAADDSGLPNDRFFAVRPEGSVSTLKIQRTERGDSAVYLCASSLNREANYGYTFGSGTRLTVV.

The V call is TRBV6-5, the J call TRBJ1-6; the match to TRBD1 covers 8 bases. The CDR3 totals 15 residues. Germline V gene lookup returns CDR1 MNHEY and CDR2 SVGAGI. J was trimmed by 9 bases and V by 5 bases; bases with no gene match: 9. The CDR3 DNA sequence: TGTGCCAGCAGTCCCCAGACAGGGGAGAGTTCACCCCTCCACTTT. This encodes CASSPQTGESSPLHF.